This TCR beta chain comes out of a study of cytomegalovirus exposure and HLA in healthy donors. This clone was detected a few times. 13 Jbeta primers and 60 Vbeta primers were used for the PCR. TCRdb keeps only in-frame clones here, not all; method: immunoSEQ multiplex PCR. The sample lists about 150,000 clones, around 73% occurring once. CDR3 length: 15 residues. V was pared by 6 bases and J by 3 bases, with 7 bases of the junction left unmatched. Germline V lookup: CDR1 MNHEY, CDR2 SVGAGI. This receptor was identified in a woman aged 18-30 years in good health and CMV-seronegative. The sequenced sample consisted of PBMCs. The V gene is TRBV6-5, the J gene TRBJ2-1; 8 nucleotides line up with TRBD2. The DNA for the CDR3 is TGTGCCAGCAGAGCCGGGGGGGCCCGCTACAATGAGCAGTTCTTC. It codes for CASRAGGARYNEQFF.